Sequencing of this T cell receptor (beta chain) was carried out in a study of CD4 T cell repertoires in COVID-19. Measured with immunoSEQ multiplex PCR; TCRdb has only the in-frame clones, and not every one. The sample lists 60,000 to 90,000 clones; around 82% were seen once. Germline CDR1 MNHEY, CDR2 SVGAGI. The CDR3 totals 13 residues. V lost 2 bases and J 4 bases, leaving 6 bases between the germline ends. The starting material was CD4+ T cells from peripheral blood, obtained after recovery from COVID-19. The TCR comes from a human donor who had COVID-19. The genes are TRBV6-5 and TRBJ1-5, with D unclear. The CDR3 DNA sequence: TGTGCCAGCAGTTACCGAGGAAATCAGCCCCAGCATTTT. Protein sequence: CASSYRGNQPQHF.